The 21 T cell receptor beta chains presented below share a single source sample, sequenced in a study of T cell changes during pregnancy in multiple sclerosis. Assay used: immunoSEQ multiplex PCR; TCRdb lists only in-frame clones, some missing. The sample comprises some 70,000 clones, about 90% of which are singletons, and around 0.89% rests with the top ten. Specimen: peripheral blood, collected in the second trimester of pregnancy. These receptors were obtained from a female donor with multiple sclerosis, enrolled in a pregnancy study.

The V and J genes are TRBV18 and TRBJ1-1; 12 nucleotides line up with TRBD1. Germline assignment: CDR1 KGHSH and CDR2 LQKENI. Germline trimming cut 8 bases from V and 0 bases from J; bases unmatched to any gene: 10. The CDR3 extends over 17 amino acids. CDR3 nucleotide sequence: TGTGCCAGCACCGTACTGGGACAGGGGGCGTTGAACACTGAAGCTTTCTTT. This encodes CASTVLGQGALNTEAFF.

The CDR3 DNA reads as TGCGCCAGCAGCCAAGAGTTATCGGGCTATGGCTACACCTTC. It yields the protein CASSQELSGYGYTF. The chain is built from TRBV4-3 and TRBJ1-2; D is unclear. Trimming took 0 bases from V and 4 from J, leaving 9 bases between them. Per the germline V gene, CDR1 is LGHNA and CDR2 is YSLEER. CDR3 length: 14 amino acids.

CDR3 in amino acids: CASSIRGSSYNSPLHF. In nucleotides, the CDR3 is TGTGCCAGTAGTATCCGCGGGAGCTCCTATAATTCACCCCTCCACTTT. J is TRBJ1-6 and V is TRBV19; D gene unclear. Germline V gives CDR1 LNHDA, CDR2 SQIVND (reference sequence). Trimming shortened V by 3 bases and J by 0 bases, and 9 bases separated the two germline ends. The CDR3 is made up of 16 amino acids.

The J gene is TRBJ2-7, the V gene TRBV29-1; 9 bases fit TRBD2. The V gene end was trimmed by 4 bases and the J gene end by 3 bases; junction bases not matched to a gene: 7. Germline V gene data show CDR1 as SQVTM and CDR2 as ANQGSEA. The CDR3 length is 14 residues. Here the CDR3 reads CSVAAGGRFYEQYF. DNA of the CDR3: TGCAGCGTTGCGGCGGGGGGGCGATTCTACGAGCAGTACTTC.

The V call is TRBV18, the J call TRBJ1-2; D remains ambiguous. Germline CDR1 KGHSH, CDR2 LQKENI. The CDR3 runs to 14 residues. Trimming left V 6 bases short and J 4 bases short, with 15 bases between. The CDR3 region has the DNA TGTGCCAGCTCCCCGCTGAGGGAACGCTATGGCTACACCTTC. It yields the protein CASSPLRERYGYTF.

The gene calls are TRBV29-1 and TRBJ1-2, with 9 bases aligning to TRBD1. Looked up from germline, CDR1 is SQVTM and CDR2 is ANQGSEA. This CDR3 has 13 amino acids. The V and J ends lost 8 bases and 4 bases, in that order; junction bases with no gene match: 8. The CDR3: CSYRDREAYGYTF. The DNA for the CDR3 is TGCAGCTACCGGGACAGGGAAGCCTATGGCTACACCTTC. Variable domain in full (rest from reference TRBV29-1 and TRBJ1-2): SAVISQKPSRDICQRGTSLTIQCQVDSQVTMMFWYRQQPGQSLTLIATANQGSEATYESGFVIDKFPISRPNLTFSTLTVSNMSPEDSSIYLCSYRDREAYGYTFGSGTRLTVV.

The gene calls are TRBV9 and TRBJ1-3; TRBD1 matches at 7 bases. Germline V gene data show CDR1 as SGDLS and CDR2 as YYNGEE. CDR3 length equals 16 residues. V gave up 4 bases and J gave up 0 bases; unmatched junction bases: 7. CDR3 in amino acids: CASSPGQGGSGNTIYF. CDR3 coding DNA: TGTGCCAGCAGCCCGGGGCAGGGGGGCTCTGGAAACACCATATATTTT.

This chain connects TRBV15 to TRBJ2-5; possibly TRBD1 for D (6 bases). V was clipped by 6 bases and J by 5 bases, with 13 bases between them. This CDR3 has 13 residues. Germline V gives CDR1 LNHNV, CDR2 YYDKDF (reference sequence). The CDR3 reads CATRGGSEETQYF. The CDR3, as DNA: TGTGCCACCAGAGGGGGTTCCGAGGAGACCCAGTACTTC.

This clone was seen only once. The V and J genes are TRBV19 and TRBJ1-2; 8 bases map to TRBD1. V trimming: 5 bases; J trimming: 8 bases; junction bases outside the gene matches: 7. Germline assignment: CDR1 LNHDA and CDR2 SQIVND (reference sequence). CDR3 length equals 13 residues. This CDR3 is CASSEGQGEGYTF. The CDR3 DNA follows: TGTGCCAGTAGTGAAGGACAGGGCGAAGGCTACACCTTC.

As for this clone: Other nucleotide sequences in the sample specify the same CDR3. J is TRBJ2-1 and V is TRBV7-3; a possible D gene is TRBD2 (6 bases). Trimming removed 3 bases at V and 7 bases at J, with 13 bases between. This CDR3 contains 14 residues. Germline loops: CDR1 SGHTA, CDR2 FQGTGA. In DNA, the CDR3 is TGTGCCAGCAGCTTGACTAGTAGTGGGAATGAGCAGTTCTTC. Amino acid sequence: CASSLTSSGNEQFF.

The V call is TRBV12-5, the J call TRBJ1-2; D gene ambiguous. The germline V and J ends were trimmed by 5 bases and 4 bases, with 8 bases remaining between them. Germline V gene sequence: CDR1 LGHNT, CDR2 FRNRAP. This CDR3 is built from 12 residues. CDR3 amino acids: CASGDTAYGYTF. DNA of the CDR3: TGTGCTAGTGGTGATACAGCCTATGGCTACACCTTC.

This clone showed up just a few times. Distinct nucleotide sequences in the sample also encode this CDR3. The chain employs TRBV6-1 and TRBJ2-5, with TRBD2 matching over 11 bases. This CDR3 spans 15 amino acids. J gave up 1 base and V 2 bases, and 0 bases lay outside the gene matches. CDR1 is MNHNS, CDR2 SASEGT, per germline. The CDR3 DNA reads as TGTGCCAGCAGTGAACTAGCGGGGGGCCAAGAGACCCAGTACTTC. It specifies CASSELAGGQETQYF.

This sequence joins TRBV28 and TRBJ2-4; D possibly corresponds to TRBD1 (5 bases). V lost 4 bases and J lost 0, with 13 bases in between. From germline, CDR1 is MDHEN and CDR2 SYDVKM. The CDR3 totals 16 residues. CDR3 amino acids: CASSSLGPLAKNIQYF. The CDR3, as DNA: TGTGCCAGCAGTTCCTTGGGGCCCCTAGCCAAAAACATTCAGTACTTC.

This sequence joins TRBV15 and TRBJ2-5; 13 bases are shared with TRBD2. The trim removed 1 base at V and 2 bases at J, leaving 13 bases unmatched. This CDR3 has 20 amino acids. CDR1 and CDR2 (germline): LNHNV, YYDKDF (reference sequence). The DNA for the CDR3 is TGTGCCACCAGCAGAGGGGTTCCGGGACTAGCGGGGACACGGCAAGAGACCCAGTACTTC. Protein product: CATSRGVPGLAGTRQETQYF. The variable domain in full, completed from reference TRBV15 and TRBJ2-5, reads DAMVIQNPRYQVTQFGKPVTLSCSQTLNHNVMYWYQQKSSQAPKLLFHYYDKDFNNEADTPDNFQSRRPNTSFCFLDIRSPGLGDTAMYLCATSRGVPGLAGTRQETQYFGPGTRLLVL.

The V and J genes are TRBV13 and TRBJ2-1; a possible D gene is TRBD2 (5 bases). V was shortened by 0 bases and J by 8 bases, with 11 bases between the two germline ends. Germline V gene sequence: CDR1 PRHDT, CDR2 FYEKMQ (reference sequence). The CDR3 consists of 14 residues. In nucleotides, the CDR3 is TGTGCCAGCAGCTTAGGTCGGAGGTTAGATGAGCAGTTCTTC. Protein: CASSLGRRLDEQFF.

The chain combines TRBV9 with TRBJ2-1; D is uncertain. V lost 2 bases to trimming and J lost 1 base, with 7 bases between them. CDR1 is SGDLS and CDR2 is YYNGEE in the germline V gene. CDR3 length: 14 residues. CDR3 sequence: CASSVTGSYNEQFF. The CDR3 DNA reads TGTGCCAGCAGCGTTACCGGTTCCTACAATGAGCAGTTCTTC.

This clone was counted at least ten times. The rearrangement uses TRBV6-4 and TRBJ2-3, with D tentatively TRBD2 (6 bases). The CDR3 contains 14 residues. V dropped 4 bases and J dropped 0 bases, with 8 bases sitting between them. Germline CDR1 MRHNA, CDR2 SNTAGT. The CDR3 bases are TGTGCCAGCAGTGCCGGGACTAGCACAGATACGCAGTATTTT. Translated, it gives CASSAGTSTDTQYF.

Here the CDR3 DNA reads TGCGCCAGCACCTCCTGCGGTTCGGGGGAGATAATGGGGAATGAGCAGTTCTTC. Amino acid sequence: CASTSCGSGEIMGNEQFF. The chain combines TRBV23-1 with TRBJ2-1, with D perhaps TRBD2 (6 bases). TRBV23-1 falls under the ORF class, with uncertain function. V was cut by 7 bases and J by 7 bases, with 29 bases left in between. The length of the CDR3 is 18 residues.

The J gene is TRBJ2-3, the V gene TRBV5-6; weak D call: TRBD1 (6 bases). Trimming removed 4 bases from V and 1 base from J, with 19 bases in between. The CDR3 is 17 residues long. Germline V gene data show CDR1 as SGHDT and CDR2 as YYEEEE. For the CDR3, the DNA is TGTGCCAGCAGCGCGGAAACAGGGCCGGCTGGCACAGATACGCAGTATTTT. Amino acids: CASSAETGPAGTDTQYF.

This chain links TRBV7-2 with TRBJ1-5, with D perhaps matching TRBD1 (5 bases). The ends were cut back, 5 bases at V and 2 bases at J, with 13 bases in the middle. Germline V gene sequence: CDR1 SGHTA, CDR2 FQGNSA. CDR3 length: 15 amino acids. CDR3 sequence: CASSPGGVGNQPQHF. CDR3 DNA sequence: TGTGCCAGCAGCCCCGGGGGAGTAGGCAATCAGCCCCAGCATTTT.

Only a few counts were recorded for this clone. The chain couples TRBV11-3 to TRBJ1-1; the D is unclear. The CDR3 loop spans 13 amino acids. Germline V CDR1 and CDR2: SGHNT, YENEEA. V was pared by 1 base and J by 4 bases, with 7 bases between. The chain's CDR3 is CASSLGSLTEAFF. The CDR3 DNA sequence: TGTGCCAGCAGCTTAGGGAGCCTCACTGAAGCTTTCTTT.